The clone carrying this TCR beta chain counts as medium-sized by frequency. The antigen remains undetermined. Naive CD8+ T cells displayed a CD45RO-CCR7+CD27+CD95- phenotype. The source of the sample is a study of CXCR3-negative and CXCR3-positive naive CD8 T cells. Overall study findings and caveats: Relative to CXCR3-negative naive cells, CXCR3-positive naive cells had more hydrophobic TRB CDR3s. Naive subsets did not differ in surface CD5, and the authors estimated TCR strength using properties of the TRB CDR3. Similar TRBV-TRBJ gene usage was seen in naive CXCR3-negative and CXCR3-positive cells, but not in memory cells.

The libraries of TRB cDNA were constructed through 5' RACE using UMI labels. TCRdb processed the 5' RACE reads again and assigns one entry to each CDR3 protein, with no DNA. This sample's clone table lists 2,500 to 4,000 distinct CDR3 sequences. The CDR3 spans 17 residues. Germline CDR1 reads MNHEY; CDR2 reads SVGAGI. Sequenced sample: naive CXCR3+ CD8+ T cells from blood. Noted subset: CD45RO-CCR7+CD27+CD95- naive CD8+ T cells expressing CXCR3 (TNR3+). This receptor was obtained from a human donor in good health. Some clones in this sample may be carry-over from other donors' samples. The chain combines TRBV6-5 with TRBJ2-3; the D gene TCRdb calls, TRBD2, cannot be checked with no DNA. CDR3 region: CASSYSLVALSTDTQYF.